Below are 31 T cell receptor beta chains sequenced from a single sample in a study of T cell responses to AZD1222 COVID-19 vaccine. Libraries were prepared by immunoSEQ multiplex PCR; TCRdb keeps only in-frame clonotypes and omits some of them. The sample has 170,000 or so clones; roughly nine tenths are singletons. The sample in question was peripheral blood, obtained on day 0 of AZD1222 vaccination. The receptors stem from an adult in good health.

The chain uses TRBV7-2 and TRBJ2-7, with 8 bases fitting TRBD1. CDR1 is SGHTA and CDR2 is FQGNSA in the germline V gene. V lost 1 base to trimming and J lost 2 bases; unmatched junction nucleotides: 4. The CDR3 has 15 residues. CDR3 sequence reads: CASSLGQGLPYEQYF. CDR3 coding DNA: TGTGCCAGCAGCTTAGGACAGGGGCTACCCTACGAGCAGTACTTC.

V usage is TRBV27 and J usage is TRBJ2-1, with D perhaps matching TRBD1 or TRBD2 (5 bases each). The V end was cut by 3 bases, the J end by 0 bases, with 12 bases between. This CDR3 is 16 amino acids long. Germline V gene data show CDR1 as MNHEY and CDR2 as SMNVEV (reference sequence). The CDR3 nucleotides are TGTGCCAGCAGTTTCTGGGGGTCGAGCTCCTACAATGAGCAGTTCTTC. Translated: CASSFWGSSSYNEQFF.

CDR3: CASSLTGVLSGANVLTF. CDR3 nucleotide sequence: TGTGCCAGCAGCTTAACAGGGGTCCTCTCTGGGGCCAACGTCCTGACTTTC. This sequence joins TRBV7-3 and TRBJ2-6, with D possibly TRBD1 on 5 matching bases. V lost 0 bases, J lost 0 bases, and 9 bases lay in between. CDR1 is SGHTA, CDR2 FQGTGA, per germline. The CDR3 covers 17 residues. Full variable domain (rest looked up from reference TRBV7-3 and TRBJ2-6): GAGVSQTPSNKVTEKGKYVELRCDPISGHTALYWYRQSLGQGPEFLIYFQGTGAADDSGLPNDRFFAVRPEGSVSTLKIQRTERGDSAVYLCASSLTGVLSGANVLTFGAGSRLTVL.

The rearrangement links TRBV18 to TRBJ1-1; 11 nucleotides agree with TRBD1. This CDR3 comprises 15 residues. The germline CDR1 and CDR2 sequences are KGHSH and LQKENI. V lost 3 bases, J lost 5 bases, and 5 bases stayed unmatched. The CDR3 protein is CASSPDRGRSTEAFF. CDR3 bases: TGTGCCAGCTCACCGGACAGGGGGCGAAGTACTGAAGCTTTCTTT.

The chain couples TRBV18 to TRBJ1-1, with D possibly matching TRBD1 (6 bases). The CDR3 contains 16 residues. Germline V gene data show CDR1 as KGHSH and CDR2 as LQKENI. V gave up 3 bases and J gave up 0 bases, with 14 bases separating them. CDR3: CASSPAGTRLNTEAFF. The CDR3 DNA sequence: TGTGCCAGCTCACCGGCCGGGACACGTTTGAACACTGAAGCTTTCTTT. Complete variable domain (other parts from reference TRBV18 and TRBJ1-1): NAGVMQNPRHLVRRRGQEARLRCSPMKGHSHVYWYRQLPEEGLKFMVYLQKENIIDESGMPKERFSAEFPKEGPSILRIQQVVRGDSAAYFCASSPAGTRLNTEAFFGQGTRLTVV.

The chain couples TRBV7-8 to TRBJ2-3, with 9 bases fitting TRBD1. V lost 5 bases to trimming and J lost 4 bases; unmatched junction nucleotides: 10. This CDR3 spans 16 amino acids. The germline V gene encodes CDR1 SGHVS and CDR2 FQNEAQ. CDR3 in DNA: TGTGCCAGCAGCAGAAACCGGGACAGGGCACCAGATACGCAGTATTTT. Its protein product is CASSRNRDRAPDTQYF.

The chain couples TRBV2 to TRBJ2-1; TRBD1 matches 8 bases. CDR1 and CDR2 (germline): SNHLY, FYNNEI. Trimming at V came to 4 bases and at J to 6 bases, leaving 11 bases not matched to a gene. The CDR3 is 16 residues long. In nucleotides, the CDR3 is TGTGCCAGCAGTGCGCCGGACAGGGTCAGTGCCAATGAGCAGTTCTTC. This translates into CASSAPDRVSANEQFF.

The chain recombines TRBV24-1 with TRBJ2-5; D possibly uses TRBD1 or TRBD2 (5 bases each). The germline V gene encodes CDR1 KGHDR and CDR2 SFDVKD. The CDR3 has 14 amino acids. Trimming pared 6 bases from V and 2 bases from J, leaving 12 bases between. In DNA form, the CDR3 reads TGTGCCACCAGTCCCCCGGGGCTACAAGAGACCCAGTACTTC. It translates to CATSPPGLQETQYF.

The chain has TRBV2 and TRBJ2-7; the match to TRBD2 covers 15 bases. The CDR3 has 16 amino acids. CDR1 is SNHLY, CDR2 FYNNEI, per germline. V trimming: 6 bases; J trimming: 6 bases; junction bases outside the gene matches: 9. In nucleotides, the CDR3 is TGTGCCAGCAGGGTTGGACTAGCGGGAGGGTTAGGCGAGCAGTACTTC. Amino acid sequence: CASRVGLAGGLGEQYF.

The genes are TRBV9 and TRBJ2-1; maybe TRBD2 (5 bases). V was cut by 0 bases and J by 2 bases, with 12 bases left in between. Germline lookup yields CDR1 SGDLS and CDR2 YYNGEE. The CDR3 has 16 amino acids. CDR3 protein: CASSVGRAITYNEQFF. Written as DNA, the CDR3 is TGTGCCAGCAGCGTAGGGCGGGCCATTACCTACAATGAGCAGTTCTTC. The full variable domain, its missing parts supplied by reference TRBV9 and TRBJ2-1, is DSGVTQTPKHLITATGQRVTLRCSPRSGDLSVYWYQQSLDQGLQFLIQYYNGEERAKGNILERFSAQQFPDLHSELNLSSLELGDSALYFCASSVGRAITYNEQFFGPGTRLTVL.

This clone was counted a single time. The chain joins TRBV30 to TRBJ1-1, with 7 nucleotides matching TRBD1. V shed 3 bases, J shed 1 base, and the junction held 2 bases outside the gene matches. The germline V gene encodes CDR1 GTSNPN and CDR2 SVGIG (reference sequence). The CDR3 length is 13 residues. The CDR3 reads CAWRRQGNTEAFF. CDR3 nucleotides: TGTGCCTGGAGAAGACAGGGGAACACTGAAGCTTTCTTT.

For the CDR3, the DNA is TGTGCCAGCAGCCGTAATCTAGCGGGAGGCGCAGATACGCAGTATTTT. Residues: CASSRNLAGGADTQYF. The V call is TRBV13, the J call TRBJ2-3, with 11 bases identical to TRBD2. Per germline, CDR1 PRHDT and CDR2 FYEKMQ (reference sequence). The CDR3 runs to 16 residues. Trimming at V came to 5 bases and at J to 4 bases, leaving 8 bases not matched to a gene.

CDR3 amino acids: CASSIVGREAFF. The CDR3 coding sequence is TGTGCCAGTAGTATAGTCGGCAGAGAAGCTTTCTTT. This sequence joins TRBV19 and TRBJ1-1, with D unresolved. CDR1 LNHDA and CDR2 SQIVND come from the germline V gene (reference sequence). V lost 1 base and J lost 8, with 8 bases in between. The CDR3 contains 12 residues.

The chain uses TRBV5-1 and TRBJ1-4; no clear D gene. Germline V lookup: CDR1 SGHRS, CDR2 YFSETQ. The length of the CDR3 is 15 residues. V was cut by 3 bases and J by 7 bases, with 16 bases left in between. The CDR3 nucleotides are TGCGCCAGCAGCTGGGCCGGGAGGCTACCTGAAAAACTGTTTTTT. It specifies CASSWAGRLPEKLFF.

The J gene is TRBJ2-5, the V gene TRBV2; D call uncertain. The J call may be in error: the DNA end matches TRBJ2-4 better. This CDR3 contains 15 residues. Germline V CDR1 and CDR2: SNHLY, FYNNEI. The CDR3 loop is CASSEQVGSASIQYF. In nucleotides, the CDR3 is TGTGCCAGCAGTGAACAGGTGGGCTCCGCAAGCATTCAGTACTTC.

The genes are TRBV6-5 and TRBJ1-3; a weak D match, TRBD1 (5 bases). CDR1 and CDR2 from the germline V gene are MNHEY and SVGAGI. Trimming removed 2 bases from V and 0 bases from J, with 11 bases in between. This CDR3 is built from 16 residues. The DNA for the CDR3 is TGTGCCAGCAGTTACACGAGACAGAGCTCTGGAAACACCATATATTTT. Translated: CASSYTRQSSGNTIYF.

The gene calls are TRBV19 and TRBJ2-3; D may match TRBD1 or TRBD2 (6 bases each). The CDR3 spans 18 residues. CDR1 is LNHDA and CDR2 is SQIVND in the germline V gene (reference sequence). Between the trimmed V and J ends, which lost 0 bases and 1 base, there was a span of 17 bases. CDR3 nucleotides: TGTGCCAGTAGTATAGATGGGGGGCGGCGCCGCGGCACAGATACGCAGTATTTT. It yields the protein CASSIDGGRRRGTDTQYF.

The chain employs TRBV7-2 and TRBJ2-2; no definite D call. This CDR3 is built from 14 residues. Germline assignment: CDR1 SGHTA and CDR2 FQGNSA. V was pared by 8 bases and J by 7 bases, with 17 bases between. The CDR3 sequence: CASRLPGYDGELFF. In DNA, the CDR3 is TGTGCCAGCCGTCTGCCTGGGTACGACGGGGAGCTGTTTTTT.

V usage is TRBV12-3 or TRBV12-4 and J usage is TRBJ2-1; 7 nucleotides match TRBD1. This CDR3 is 12 amino acids long. The J segment lost 9 bases and the V segment lost 5 bases, leaving 4 bases of the junction unmatched. The CDR3 nucleotides read TGTGCCAGCAGTCTAAACAGGGGTGAGCAGTTCTTC. Its translation is CASSLNRGEQFF.

This rearrangement joins TRBV7-8 to TRBJ1-1; no clear D. The germline CDR1 and CDR2 sequences are SGHVS and FQNEAQ. The germline V and J ends were trimmed by 2 bases and 8 bases, with 12 bases remaining between them. The CDR3 has 13 amino acids. The CDR3 region has the DNA TGTGCCAGCAGCTTAAATAACGGAGGGGAAGCTTTCTTT. This sequence encodes CASSLNNGGEAFF. The whole variable domain, remainder taken from reference TRBV7-8 and TRBJ1-1, is GAGVSQSPRYKVAKRGQDVALRCDPISGHVSLFWYQQALGQGPEFLTYFQNEAQLDKSGLPSDRFFAERPEGSVSTLKIQRTQQEDSAVYLCASSLNNGGEAFFGQGTRLTVV.

The rearrangement joins TRBV19 to TRBJ2-7, with 14 bases matching TRBD2. Germline assignment: CDR1 LNHDA and CDR2 SQIVND (reference sequence). The CDR3 totals 18 residues. After removal of 9 bases from V and 1 base from J, the junction contained 14 bases not matched to a gene. DNA of the CDR3: TGTGCCAGCGTTGGGACTAGCGGGAGCGGCGTGGGGTCCTACGAGCAGTACTTC. As protein: CASVGTSGSGVGSYEQYF.

This chain uses TRBV27 with TRBJ2-7, with D possibly being TRBD1 or TRBD2 (5 bases each). V was clipped by 5 bases and J by 3 bases, with 8 bases between them. Germline CDR1 reads MNHEY; CDR2 reads SMNVEV (reference sequence). The CDR3 loop spans 12 amino acids. CDR3 DNA: TGTGCCAGCAGTGGGGGTGTCTACGAGCAGTACTTC. Translation: CASSGGVYEQYF.

The chain has TRBV5-5 and TRBJ1-5; 9 positions agree with TRBD1. The CDR3 loop spans 14 amino acids. Losses at the gene ends were 2 bases for V and 5 bases for J; bases not matched to a gene: 2. In germline, CDR1 is SGHKS, CDR2 YYEKEE (reference sequence). This CDR3 reads CASSFGTGYQPQHF. The CDR3 nucleotides are TGTGCCAGCAGCTTCGGGACAGGGTATCAGCCCCAGCATTTT.

The chain joins TRBV1 to TRBJ1-1; the table's D call TRBD1 went unverified against the DNA. TRBV1 is termed a pseudogene. The CDR3 length is 16 residues. The CDR3 DNA follows: TGCACCAGCAGCCAAGCCGCAGGGATGGGGATAGTTGAAGCTTTCTTT. Residues: CTSSQAAGMGIVEAFF.

This clone has only one observation. The chain couples TRBV4-1 to TRBJ2-7, with TRBD1 as a possible D gene (6 bases). This CDR3 is 14 amino acids long. Deletions cut 1 base from V and 6 bases from J, with 13 bases between. Looked up from germline, CDR1 is MGHRA and CDR2 is YSYEKL. The DNA of the CDR3 is TGCGCCAGCAGCCAAGTCGCGCAGGGGTCCGAGCAGTACTTC. Translating gives CASSQVAQGSEQYF.

This clone has just a few counts. The V gene is TRBV27, the J gene TRBJ2-7; D is ambiguous. The V end was cut by 3 bases, the J end by 2 bases, with 14 bases between. The CDR3 length is 15 residues. Germline V gives CDR1 MNHEY, CDR2 SMNVEV (reference sequence). Here the CDR3 DNA reads TGTGCCAGCAGTTTTCAAGTCACCCTCCCCTACGAGCAGTACTTC. Translated: CASSFQVTLPYEQYF.

The chain links TRBV6-5 to TRBJ2-6; a weak D match, TRBD1 (6 bases). V lost 6 bases and J lost 2, with 11 bases in between. Germline CDR1 MNHEY, CDR2 SVGAGI. This CDR3 region has 15 residues. The CDR3 protein is CASRLDRTGANVLTF. CDR3 sequence (DNA): TGTGCCAGCAGATTGGACAGAACTGGGGCCAACGTCCTGACTTTC.

This chain links TRBV5-1 with TRBJ2-2; D remains ambiguous. Germline CDR1 and CDR2: SGHRS and YFSETQ. The CDR3 loop spans 16 amino acids. V gave up 6 bases and J gave up 2 bases, with 17 bases separating them. The CDR3: CASTIGPQENTGELFF. The CDR3 DNA follows: TGCGCCAGCACCATCGGCCCTCAGGAAAACACCGGGGAGCTGTTTTTT.

This clone was detected once. CDR3: CASSFGGALVAQHF. The CDR3 coding sequence is TGTGCCAGCAGCTTCGGGGGGGCCCTAGTGGCCCAGCATTTT. This sequence joins TRBV5-6 and TRBJ1-5; possibly TRBD1 for D (6 bases). V lost 2 bases, J lost 11 bases, and 17 bases lay in between. Germline V lookup: CDR1 SGHDT, CDR2 YYEEEE. The CDR3 runs to 14 residues.

The V and J genes are TRBV18 and TRBJ1-2, with a weak D call TRBD1 (6 bases). Germline V CDR1 and CDR2: KGHSH, LQKENI. This CDR3 has 16 residues. V was shortened by 4 bases and J by 0 bases, with 15 bases between the two germline ends. As DNA, the CDR3 is TGTGCCAGCTCACTTTCCGGGACAAGAGCTAACTATGGCTACACCTTC. It codes for CASSLSGTRANYGYTF.

The chain links TRBV2 to TRBJ1-6; 9 bases agree with TRBD1. The V segment lost 6 bases and the J segment 9 bases; nucleotides outside the gene matches: 6. CDR1 SNHLY and CDR2 FYNNEI come from the germline V gene. This CDR3 has 14 residues. The CDR3 loop is CASSGTGQGSPLHF. The CDR3 nucleotides read TGTGCCAGCAGCGGGACAGGGCAGGGTTCACCCCTCCACTTT.